This T cell receptor (beta chain) originates from a study of OX40 agonist ivuxolimab in advanced cancers. Study context: Ivuxolimab doses were 0.01, 0.1, 0.3, 1.5, 3 or 10 mg/kg every 2 weeks.

The V gene lost 1 base and the J gene lost 8 bases, with 8 bases spanning the gap. Germline loops: CDR1 SEHNR, CDR2 FQNEAQ (reference sequence). This CDR3 region has 12 residues. Notes on the study in general: Determination of antigen specificity was not performed for the expanded peripheral T cells.

In this sample, this clone turned up a few times. Its antigen is currently unknown. This table comes from immunoSEQ multiplex PCR, and its TCRdb copy is limited to in-frame clones, with some not included. The sample includes tens of thousands of clones, roughly 85% of them seen just once. The chain uses TRBV7-9 and TRBJ1-1; D remains ambiguous. This clonotype was obtained from an adult with an advanced solid tumor such as melanoma, head and neck, liver or kidney cancer. The sequencing here drew on CD4+ or CD8+ T cells sorted from blood, taken in a trial of the OX40 agonist ivuxolimab. Here the CDR3 DNA reads TGTGCCAGCAGCTTAGGGGGTGCCGAAGCTTTCTTT. Translated: CASSLGGAEAFF.